This TCR beta chain originates from a study of T cell changes during pregnancy in multiple sclerosis. The repertoire was sequenced with immunoSEQ multiplex PCR; TCRdb's copy has only in-frame clones and lacks some. Seen here are some 50,000 clones, approximately 95% observed once, and the top ten hold under 6%. This receptor was obtained from a female donor with multiple sclerosis, enrolled in a pregnancy study. Here the sequenced sample was CD8+ T cells from peripheral blood mononuclear cells, taken in the first trimester of pregnancy.

The CDR3 coding sequence is TGTGCCACCAGCAGAGATCAGAAGCGGGAGGGCCTACCGTTGGACAATGAGCAGTTCTTC. Amino acids: CATSRDQKREGLPLDNEQFF. J is TRBJ2-1 and V is TRBV15, with 10 bases lining up with TRBD2. The CDR3 runs to 20 residues. Germline V gene sequence: CDR1 LNHNV, CDR2 YYDKDF (reference sequence). With V trimmed by 0 bases and J by 5 bases, 16 bases remained unmatched. Together with reference TRBV15 and TRBJ2-1, the CDR3 gives the full variable domain: DAMVIQNPRYQVTQFGKPVTLSCSQTLNHNVMYWYQQKSSQAPKLLFHYYDKDFNNEADTPDNFQSRRPNTSFCFLDIRSPGLGDTAMYLCATSRDQKREGLPLDNEQFFGPGTRLTVL.